This TCR beta chain was retrieved from a study of response to subunit inactivated influenza vaccine. MiXCR, applied by TCRdb to the RT-PCR reads, yields one record per CDR3 protein. The sample includes some 500,000 distinct CDR3 sequences, roughly 25% of them seen just once. Notes on this clonotype: Its antigen remains unknown.

Study outcomes and limitations: Only a handful of new T cells, the authors suggested, are recruited with each seasonal influenza vaccination.

Unmatched junction bases numbered 6, after V lost 5 bases and J lost 3 bases. There are 15 residues in the CDR3. Germline V gene sequence: CDR1 SGHRS, CDR2 YFSETQ. The TCR comes from a man in his forties or fifties who received an inactivated influenza vaccine. The input for sequencing was CD4+ T cells sorted from PBMCs, taken 5 days after vaccination. The J gene is TRBJ2-7, the V gene TRBV5-1; 12 bases agree with TRBD2. Here the CDR3 DNA reads TGCGCCAGCAGGTTCGGACTAGCGGGGAACTACGAGCAGTACTTC. Translating gives CASRFGLAGNYEQYF.